Presented here are 25 T cell receptor beta chains from one specimen sequenced in a study of radiotherapy plus CTLA-4 blockade in lung cancer. The assay was immunoSEQ multiplex PCR, and TCRdb's table has in-frame clones only and misses some. Among some 49,000 clones listed, roughly 81% were seen once. The sample was peripheral blood, taken from a patient treated with radiotherapy plus ipilimumab. Receptors originate from a human donor with non-small cell lung cancer whose response to radiotherapy plus ipilimumab could not be evaluated.

The chain employs TRBV5-1 and TRBJ2-3, with 8 bases aligning to TRBD1. The germline V gene encodes CDR1 SGHRS and CDR2 YFSETQ. Unmatched junction bases numbered 3, after V lost 7 bases and J lost 2 bases. This CDR3 comprises 13 residues. The CDR3 reads CASGQGYTDTQYF. The CDR3 DNA reads as TGCGCCAGCGGACAGGGATACACAGATACGCAGTATTTT.

The chain uses TRBV5-4 and TRBJ2-7, with 7 bases fitting TRBD2. CDR1 is SGHNT and CDR2 is YYREEE in the germline V gene (reference sequence). CDR3 length: 13 residues. With 4 bases clipped from V and 5 bases from J, the junction kept 6 bases outside the gene matches. In nucleotides, the CDR3 is TGTGCCAGCAGCGTAGTGGGGGGGGACGAGCAGTACTTC. Translation: CASSVVGGDEQYF.

This chain uses TRBV18 with TRBJ1-1; D perhaps matches TRBD1 (6 bases). Germline V CDR1 and CDR2: KGHSH, LQKENI. V lost 2 bases to trimming and J lost 5 bases, with 18 bases between them. The CDR3 covers 16 residues. For the CDR3, the DNA is TGTGCCAGCTCACCAGGGGGCACAGGTGGTTTGACTGAAGCTTTCTTT. Protein: CASSPGGTGGLTEAFF.

This clone has only one observation. The V call is TRBV10-2, the J call TRBJ2-7, with D perhaps TRBD1 (6 bases). Trimming pared 3 bases from V and 3 bases from J, leaving 12 bases between. Germline CDR1 reads WSHSY; CDR2 reads SAAADI. The CDR3 is 14 residues long. The CDR3 here is CASSDRTAFYEQYF. The CDR3, as DNA: TGCGCCAGCAGTGATAGGACAGCTTTCTACGAGCAGTACTTC.

The chain combines TRBV5-4 with TRBJ1-2; 7 nucleotides line up with TRBD1. Per germline, CDR1 SGHNT and CDR2 YYREEE (reference sequence). CDR3 size: 14 residues. V trimming: 4 bases; J trimming: 8 bases; junction bases outside the gene matches: 11. The CDR3: CASSHLDRAEGYTF. The CDR3 DNA is TGTGCCAGCAGCCACCTCGACAGGGCTGAAGGCTACACCTTC.

The rearrangement uses TRBV4-3 and TRBJ2-3; TRBD1 aligns across 8 bases. Germline CDR1 reads LGHNA; CDR2 reads YSLEER. The CDR3 has 13 amino acids. V lost 6 bases and J lost 6; bases outside the gene matches: 5. CDR3 in amino acids: CASRDRARDTQYF. Written as DNA, the CDR3 is TGCGCCAGCAGGGACAGGGCTCGGGATACGCAGTATTTT.

The chain combines TRBV30 with TRBJ2-1; weak D call: TRBD2 (6 bases). Trimming left V 1 base short and J 10 bases short, with 14 bases between. The CDR3 is 13 residues long. The germline CDR1 and CDR2 sequences are GTSNPN and SVGIG (reference sequence). The CDR3 nucleotides are TGTGCCTGGAGTGGTGGAGGGCTGAGGGAGCAGTTCTTC. It codes for CAWSGGGLREQFF.

The rearrangement links TRBV5-1 to TRBJ2-1; 12 positions agree with TRBD2. The V and J ends lost 3 bases and 1 base, in that order; junction bases with no gene match: 5. CDR1 is SGHRS and CDR2 is YFSETQ in the germline V gene. This CDR3 has 17 amino acids. Written as DNA, the CDR3 is TGCGCCAGCAGCTCGACTAGCGGGAGAGTATCCTACAATGAGCAGTTCTTC. Translated: CASSSTSGRVSYNEQFF.

V is TRBV30 and J is TRBJ2-2; perhaps TRBD1 as D (5 bases). Germline V gene sequence: CDR1 GTSNPN, CDR2 SVGIG (reference sequence). Trimming left V 3 bases short and J 9 bases short, with 11 bases between. The CDR3 extends over 12 amino acids. The DNA for the CDR3 is TGTGCCTGGAGGCAGGGTATTCGGGAGCTGTTTTTT. Residues: CAWRQGIRELFF.

The chain's CDR3 is CASSIGFRGGELFF. The CDR3 nucleotides read TGTGCCAGTAGTATAGGGTTCAGGGGAGGGGAGCTGTTTTTT. The chain couples TRBV19 to TRBJ2-2; D might be TRBD1 (6 bases). The germline V gene has CDR1 LNHDA and CDR2 SQIVND (reference sequence). V lost 1 base and J 8 bases, leaving 11 bases between the germline ends. CDR3 length: 14 amino acids.

The rearrangement links TRBV7-9 to TRBJ1-1, with 8 nucleotides matching TRBD1. The CDR3 has 14 amino acids. The germline CDR1 and CDR2 sequences are SEHNR and FQNEAQ (reference sequence). V dropped 5 bases and J dropped 5; count of bases not matched to a gene: 7. CDR3 region: CASSPGQGSTEAFF. The CDR3 DNA reads as TGTGCCAGCAGCCCAGGACAGGGTTCGACTGAAGCTTTCTTT.

V and J are TRBV6-1 and TRBJ2-7, with D perhaps TRBD1 (6 bases). The CDR3 runs 13 residues. V lost 8 bases and J lost 3, with 14 bases in between. The V gene's germline CDR1 is MNHNS and CDR2 SASEGT. The CDR3 nucleotides read TGTGCCAGCTCCCGGGACATATACTACGAGCAGTACTTC. The encoded protein is CASSRDIYYEQYF.

This sequence joins TRBV30 and TRBJ2-7; 8 bases line up with TRBD1. The CDR3 totals 14 residues. In germline, CDR1 is GTSNPN, CDR2 SVGIG (reference sequence). Unmatched junction bases numbered 9, after V lost 2 bases and J lost 6 bases. CDR3 sequence (DNA): TGTGCCTGGAGTTCGGACAGGGTCATCCCCGAGCAGTACTTC. Translated: CAWSSDRVIPEQYF.

J is TRBJ2-5 and V is TRBV7-8; 9 nucleotides agree with TRBD1. V was pared by 4 bases and J by 11 bases, with 11 bases of the junction left unmatched. CDR1 SGHVS and CDR2 FQNEAQ come from the germline V gene. This CDR3 has 14 residues. The CDR3 DNA reads TGTGCCAGCAGCTACCGGGACAGGGACGGTGAGCAGTACTTC. Protein product: CASSYRDRDGEQYF.

The chain carries TRBV11-2 and TRBJ2-5, with D perhaps TRBD1 (6 bases). The CDR3 has 14 residues. Looked up from germline, CDR1 is SGHAT and CDR2 is FQNNGV. V was pared by 6 bases and J by 2 bases, with 13 bases between. As DNA, the CDR3 is TGTGCCAGCAGTCCCGGGACAATACAAGAGACCCAGTACTTC. Translation: CASSPGTIQETQYF.

This chain joins TRBV6-5 and TRBJ2-7; D may be TRBD2 (6 bases). Looked up from germline, CDR1 is MNHEY and CDR2 is SVGAGI. V lost 9 bases, J lost 2 bases, and 17 bases lay in between. This CDR3 is built from 14 residues. CDR3 nucleotide sequence: TGTGCCAGTCAAAAGGAGGGAATTGCCTACGAGCAGTACTTC. Protein sequence: CASQKEGIAYEQYF.

V is TRBV2 and J is TRBJ1-4; no reliable D call. Per germline, CDR1 SNHLY and CDR2 FYNNEI. The V end lost 6 bases, the J end lost 2 bases, and 13 bases lay between the germline ends. This CDR3 has 15 residues. The CDR3 region is CASSLKTGTNEKLFF. In DNA form, the CDR3 reads TGTGCCAGCAGCTTAAAGACGGGGACTAATGAAAAACTGTTTTTT.

The sample holds a few counts of this clone. The rearrangement uses TRBV6-1 and TRBJ2-7; TRBD1 agrees at 11 bases. This CDR3 has 12 amino acids. Germline V CDR1 and CDR2: MNHNS, SASEGT. Trimming took 8 bases from V and 5 from J; bases not matched to a gene: 2. CDR3 coding DNA: TGTGCCAGCCGGGACAGGGGGGACGAGCAGTACTTC. Its translation: CASRDRGDEQYF.

A word on this clone: The sample holds other DNA sequences that translate to the same CDR3. V is TRBV5-1 and J is TRBJ1-1; tentative D call: TRBD1 (6 bases). This CDR3 spans 18 amino acids. The ends were cut back, 0 bases at V and 6 bases at J, with 24 bases in the middle. Germline V gene lookup returns CDR1 SGHRS and CDR2 YFSETQ. The CDR3 nucleotides read TGCGCCAGCAGCTTGGCCAGTATAGGACAGACCCAACACGCTGAAGCTTTCTTT. Translated: CASSLASIGQTQHAEAFF.

V is TRBV15 and J is TRBJ1-1; TRBD1 aligns across 8 bases. The CDR3 runs to 15 residues. The ends lost 5 bases at V and 5 bases at J; junction bases unmatched: 10. The germline CDR1 and CDR2 sequences are LNHNV and YYDKDF (reference sequence). This CDR3 reads CATSVRTGIITEAFF. CDR3 nucleotides: TGTGCCACCAGCGTTAGGACAGGGATTATAACTGAAGCTTTCTTT.

The chain has TRBV15 and TRBJ1-2, with TRBD1 as a possible D gene (6 bases). The CDR3 is 13 residues long. From germline, CDR1 is LNHNV and CDR2 YYDKDF (reference sequence). Trimming cost V 4 bases and J 7 bases, with 13 bases left between them. In nucleotides, the CDR3 is TGTGCCACCAGCAAACCTGGCAGGGGTGGCTACACCTTC. Translating gives CATSKPGRGGYTF. Supplemented by reference TRBV15 and TRBJ1-2, the full variable domain reads DAMVIQNPRYQVTQFGKPVTLSCSQTLNHNVMYWYQQKSSQAPKLLFHYYDKDFNNEADTPDNFQSRRPNTSFCFLDIRSPGLGDTAMYLCATSKPGRGGYTFGSGTRLTVV.

The V call is TRBV5-1, the J call TRBJ2-1; 9 bases are shared with TRBD2. The V gene end was trimmed by 1 base and the J gene end by 7 bases; junction bases not matched to a gene: 9. Germline lookup yields CDR1 SGHRS and CDR2 YFSETQ. The CDR3 has 16 residues. CDR3 sequence (DNA): TGCGCCAGCAGCTTGAGTGCGGCGGGAGGGCCGAATGAGCAGTTCTTC. It is translated as CASSLSAAGGPNEQFF.

V gene TRBV28 combines with J gene TRBJ2-4; TRBD2 is a possible D gene (5 bases). The CDR3 runs to 14 residues. The V gene lost 2 bases and the J gene lost 8 bases, with 13 bases spanning the gap. CDR1 MDHEN and CDR2 SYDVKM come from the germline V gene. CDR3 sequence reads: CASSLGGSRDIQYF. CDR3 DNA sequence: TGTGCCAGCAGTTTAGGTGGGAGTAGGGACATTCAGTACTTC.

The CDR3 coding sequence is TGTGCCAGCAGCGTGGGCGGTCCGAACACCGGGGAGCTGTTTTTT. Its protein is CASSVGGPNTGELFF. This chain connects TRBV5-4 to TRBJ2-2; unclear D gene. Per germline, CDR1 SGHNT and CDR2 YYREEE (reference sequence). The CDR3 has 15 residues. V lost 4 bases to trimming and J lost 0 bases, with 10 bases between them.

The gene calls are TRBV4-3 and TRBJ1-2; D uncertain. The germline CDR1 and CDR2 sequences are LGHNA and YSLEER. Trimming took 0 bases from V and 1 from J, leaving 6 bases between them. The CDR3 totals 14 residues. CDR3 nucleotides: TGCGCCAGCAGCCAAGATCAGGATAACTATGGCTACACCTTC. Protein sequence: CASSQDQDNYGYTF.